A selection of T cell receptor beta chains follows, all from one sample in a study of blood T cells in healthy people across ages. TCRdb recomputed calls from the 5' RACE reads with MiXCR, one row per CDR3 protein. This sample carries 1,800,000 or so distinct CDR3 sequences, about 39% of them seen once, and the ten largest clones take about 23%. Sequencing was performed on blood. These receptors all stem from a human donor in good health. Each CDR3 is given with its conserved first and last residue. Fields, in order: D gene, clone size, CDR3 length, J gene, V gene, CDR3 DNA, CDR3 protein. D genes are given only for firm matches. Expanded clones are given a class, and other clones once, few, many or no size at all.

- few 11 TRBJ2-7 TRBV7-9 TGTGCCAGCAGCACCACCACCGAGCAGTACTTC CASSTTTEQYF
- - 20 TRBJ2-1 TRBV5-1 TGCGCCAGCAGCTTGATTGCCGCCCGGGCGTTGTCTAGCGATTACAATGAGCAGTTCTTC CASSLIAARALSSDYNEQFF
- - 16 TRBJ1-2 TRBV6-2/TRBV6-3 TGTGCCAGCAGTTACCAGACGGGACACCAGATCTATGGCTACACCTTC CASSYQTGHQIYGYTF
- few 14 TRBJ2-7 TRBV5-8 TGTGCCAGCAGCTTGTTGGTAAGCTCCTACGAGCAGTACTTC CASSLLVSSYEQYF
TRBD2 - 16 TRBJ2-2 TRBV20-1 TGCAGTGCCCGCTCCTTGCGGGGGGGCGACACCGGGGAGCGGTTTTTT CSARSLRGGDTGERFF
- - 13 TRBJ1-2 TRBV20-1 TGCAGTGCCCGGGACACTACTAACTATAGCTACACCTTC CSARDTTNYSYTF
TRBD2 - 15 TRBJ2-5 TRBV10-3 TGTGCCACCAAAAGTCCTAGCGGGGGGGCTGAGACCCAGTACTTC CATKSPSGGAETQYF
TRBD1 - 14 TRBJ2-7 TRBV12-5 TGTGCTAGTGGTTGGACAGGGAGCTCCTACGAGCAGTACTTC CASGWTGSSYEQYF
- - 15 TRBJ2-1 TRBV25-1 TGTGCCAGCAGTGAATATGTTGACAGATACAATGAGCAGTTCTTC CASSEYVDRYNEQFF
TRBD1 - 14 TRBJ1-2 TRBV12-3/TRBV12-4 TGTGCCAGCAGTCCGTCAGGGGGCGCGAGGGGCTACACCTTC CASSPSGGARGYTF
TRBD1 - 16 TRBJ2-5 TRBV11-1 TGTGCCAGCAGCCGTACCTCCGGGACAGCCCAAGAGACCCAGTACTTC CASSRTSGTAQETQYF
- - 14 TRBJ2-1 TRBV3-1 TGTGCCAGCAGCCCCCAACCCCTTATCAATGAGCAGTTCTTC CASSPQPLINEQFF
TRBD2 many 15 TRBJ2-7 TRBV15 TGTGCCACCAGCAGAGATTTAGGGACTACGGTCGAGCAGTACTTC CATSRDLGTTVEQYF
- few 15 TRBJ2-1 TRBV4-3 TGCGCCAGCAGCCAAGCCCCAGCGCCGGGGGAAGAGCAGTTCTTC CASSQAPAPGEEQFF
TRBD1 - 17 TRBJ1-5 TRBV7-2 TGTGCCAGCAGCTTAGCGCGAGGGCAGGGGGCACGACAGCCCCAGCATTTT CASSLARGQGARQPQHF
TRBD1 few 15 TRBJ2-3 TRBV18 TGTGCCGGCTCAGCCGGGACAGGAGCACCCCATACGCAGTATTTT CAGSAGTGAPHTQYF
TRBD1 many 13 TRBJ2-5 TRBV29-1 TGCAGCGTAGCCCCGGGACAGCAAGAGACCCAGTACTTC CSVAPGQQETQYF
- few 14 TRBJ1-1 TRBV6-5 TGTGCCAGCAGTTACTCGACATTTGACACTGAAGCTTTCTTT CASSYSTFDTEAFF
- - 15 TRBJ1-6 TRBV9 TGTGCCAGCAGCGTTGCGCAGGAACTTAGCACACCCCTCCACTTT CASSVAQELSTPLHF
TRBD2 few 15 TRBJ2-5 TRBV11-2 TGTGCCAGCAGCCCTAGCGGGGGGACATACGGGTCCCAGTACTTC CASSPSGGTYGSQYF
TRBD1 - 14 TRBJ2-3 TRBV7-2 TGTGCCAGCAACCAGGACAGGGTCACAGATACGCAGTATTTT CASNQDRVTDTQYF
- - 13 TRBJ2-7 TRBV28 TGTGCCAGCAGTCCCCTGATGGCCTACGAGCAGTACTTC CASSPLMAYEQYF
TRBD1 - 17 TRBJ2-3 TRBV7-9 TGTGCCAGCAGCCCCGGGACAGGGGCTCCTAGCACAGATACGCAGTATTTT CASSPGTGAPSTDTQYF
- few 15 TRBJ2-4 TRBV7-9 TGTGCCAGCAGCCCCATATACCTAGCCAAAAACATTCAGTACTTC CASSPIYLAKNIQYF
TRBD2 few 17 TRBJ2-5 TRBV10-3 TGTGCCATCAGTGGCCTAGCGGGGGGGCCTTCCCCAGAGACCCAGTACTTC CAISGLAGGPSPETQYF
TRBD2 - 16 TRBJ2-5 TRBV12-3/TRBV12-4 TGTGCCAGCAGTTTCGCTAGCGGGGGGAAACAAGAGACCCAGTACTTC CASSFASGGKQETQYF
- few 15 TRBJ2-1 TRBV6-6 TGTGCCAGCAGTTACTCGAAGCATGTTAGCTATGAGCAGTTCTTC CASSYSKHVSYEQFF
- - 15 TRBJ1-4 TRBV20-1 TGCAGTACTAAACTAGGCGGGTATACTAATGAAAAACTGTTTTTT CSTKLGGYTNEKLFF